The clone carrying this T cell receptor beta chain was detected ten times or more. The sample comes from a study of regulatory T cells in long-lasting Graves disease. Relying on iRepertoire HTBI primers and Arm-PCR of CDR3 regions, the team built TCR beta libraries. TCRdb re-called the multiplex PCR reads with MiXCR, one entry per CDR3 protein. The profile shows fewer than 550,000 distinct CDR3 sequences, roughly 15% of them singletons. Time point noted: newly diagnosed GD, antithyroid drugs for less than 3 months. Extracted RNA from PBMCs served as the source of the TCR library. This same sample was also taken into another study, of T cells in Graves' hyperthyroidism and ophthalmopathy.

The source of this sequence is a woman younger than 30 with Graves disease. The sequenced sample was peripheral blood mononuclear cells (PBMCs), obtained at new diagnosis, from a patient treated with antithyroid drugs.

The CDR3 loop reads CASSLTQLGDDYEQYF. CDR3 nucleotides: TGTGCCAGCAGTTTGACCCAGCTAGGGGATGACTACGAGCAGTACTTC. The gene calls are TRBV27 and TRBJ2-7; maybe TRBD1 (5 bases). Germline lookup yields CDR1 MNHEY and CDR2 SMNVEV (reference sequence). Trimming took off 3 bases at V and 3 bases at J, with 18 bases between the two ends. The CDR3 has 16 amino acids.